These 11 T cell receptor beta chains originate from one sample sequenced in a study of blood T cell repertoires in COVID-19. TCRdb keeps only in-frame clones here, not all; method: immunoSEQ multiplex PCR. The sample has about 73,000 clones, about 82% seen once. The sequenced sample was peripheral blood. Receptors were obtained from a woman aged 55-69 years with acute or convalescent COVID-19.

DNA of the CDR3: TGTGCCAGCAGCCTGACAGCTTCCTACGAGCAGTACTTC. Translating gives CASSLTASYEQYF. This rearrangement joins TRBV27 to TRBJ2-7; a possible D gene is TRBD1 (5 bases). Germline CDR1 and CDR2: MNHEY and SMNVEV (reference sequence). The CDR3 is 13 amino acids. The V gene lost 6 bases and the J gene lost 1 base, with 10 bases spanning the gap.

This clone was seen a handful of times. The same CDR3 is also encoded by other DNA sequences in this sample. The genes are TRBV7-2 and TRBJ2-2, with TRBD2 matching over 10 bases. The germline V gene encodes CDR1 SGHTA and CDR2 FQGNSA. The length of the CDR3 is 16 residues. Germline trimming cut 0 bases from V and 4 bases from J; bases unmatched to any gene: 2. The DNA of the CDR3 is TGTGCCAGCAGCTTAGCGGCTAGCGGGAGCACCGGGGAGCTGTTTTTT. This gives the protein CASSLAASGSTGELFF.

This clone was counted only a few times. This sequence joins TRBV5-8 and TRBJ1-5; TRBD1 might be the D (6 bases). Looked up from germline, CDR1 is SGHTS and CDR2 is YDEGEE. The CDR3 is 16 amino acids. V was cut by 3 bases and J by 2 bases, with 15 bases left in between. In DNA form, the CDR3 reads TGTGCCAGCAGCTCAACTACAGGGTTTGGCAATCAGCCCCAGCATTTT. Protein: CASSSTTGFGNQPQHF.

The genes are TRBV3-1 (or the pseudogene TRBV3-2) and TRBJ1-2, with TRBD1 identical over 10 bases. Per germline, CDR1 LGHDT and CDR2 YNNKEL (reference sequence). The trim removed 0 bases at V and 5 bases at J, leaving 6 bases unmatched. The CDR3 has 16 residues. This CDR3 is CASSQDSTGGAYGYTF. Here the CDR3 DNA reads TGTGCCAGCAGCCAAGACTCGACAGGGGGCGCTTATGGCTACACCTTC.

The J gene is TRBJ2-2, the V gene TRBV19, with D possibly being TRBD1 (5 bases). Trimming left V 10 bases short and J 2 bases short, with 17 bases between. There are 15 residues in the CDR3. CDR1 LNHDA and CDR2 SQIVND come from the germline V gene (reference sequence). This CDR3 reads CATSGQILNTGELFF. CDR3 in DNA: TGTGCCACATCAGGGCAGATCTTAAACACCGGGGAGCTGTTTTTT.

The chain joins TRBV7-8 to TRBJ1-5, with a possible D match to TRBD1 (6 bases). The V and J ends lost 5 bases and 7 bases respectively, with 12 bases between them. The CDR3 has 13 residues. Germline-derived CDR1 and CDR2 are SGHVS and FQNEAQ. CDR3 loop: CASSVQGSQPQHF. The CDR3 DNA reads TGTGCCAGCAGCGTACAGGGTAGCCAGCCCCAGCATTTT. The full variable domain, in which reference TRBV7-8 and TRBJ1-5 provide the parts outside the CDR3, is GAGVSQSPRYKVAKRGQDVALRCDPISGHVSLFWYQQALGQGPEFLTYFQNEAQLDKSGLPSDRFFAERPEGSVSTLKIQRTQQEDSAVYLCASSVQGSQPQHFGDGTRLSIL.

The chain joins TRBV2 to TRBJ2-7, with 10 bases identical to TRBD2. The germline V gene encodes CDR1 SNHLY and CDR2 FYNNEI. CDR3 size: 14 residues. The V segment lost 5 bases and the J segment 6 bases; nucleotides outside the gene matches: 7. As DNA, the CDR3 is TGTGCCAGCAGTAAAGAGCGGGAGGGACCCGAGCAGTACTTC. Encoded protein: CASSKEREGPEQYF. The whole variable domain, filled in from reference TRBV2 and TRBJ2-7, reads EPEVTQTPSHQVTQMGQEVILRCVPISNHLYFYWYRQILGQKVEFLVSFYNNEISEKSEIFDDQFSVERPDGSNFTLKIRSTKLEDSAMYFCASSKEREGPEQYFGPGTRLTVT.

A single count supports this clone. J is TRBJ2-1 and V is TRBV19; a weak D match, TRBD2 (7 bases). This CDR3 comprises 15 residues. V gave up 1 base and J gave up 7 bases, with 14 bases separating them. Germline values: CDR1 LNHDA, CDR2 SQIVND (reference sequence). The CDR3 region is CASSIAKGGGNEQFF. For the CDR3, the DNA is TGTGCCAGTAGTATAGCCAAAGGGGGGGGAAATGAGCAGTTCTTC.

A remark on this clone: Other DNA sequences of this sample code for an identical CDR3. V and J are TRBV6-5 and TRBJ2-7, with 7 bases aligning to TRBD1. The CDR3 is 16 residues long. Germline CDR1 is MNHEY and CDR2 is SVGAGI. The junction had 10 bases not matched to a gene; V was cut back by 0 bases and J by 5 bases. The CDR3 DNA reads as TGTGCCAGCAGTTACTCGATGGGCCAGGGGGTCAACGAGCAGTACTTC. Translating it yields CASSYSMGQGVNEQYF.

V usage is TRBV11-3 and J usage is TRBJ2-7; possibly TRBD2 for D (5 bases). V was pared by 5 bases and J by 3 bases, with 11 bases between. Germline V lookup: CDR1 SGHNT, CDR2 YENEEA. The CDR3 consists of 13 residues. The CDR3 bases are TGTGCCAGCAGCCTCGAGAGGGACTACGAGCAGTACTTC. It is translated as CASSLERDYEQYF.

The CDR3 DNA reads as TGTGCCAGCAGCGTAGGGACAGGCCTGAACACTGAAGCTTTCTTT. It yields the protein CASSVGTGLNTEAFF. V is TRBV9 and J is TRBJ1-1, with 7 bases that match TRBD1. The germline gives CDR1 SGDLS, CDR2 YYNGEE. This CDR3 spans 15 amino acids. After removal of 0 bases from V and 0 bases from J, the junction contained 2 bases not matched to a gene.